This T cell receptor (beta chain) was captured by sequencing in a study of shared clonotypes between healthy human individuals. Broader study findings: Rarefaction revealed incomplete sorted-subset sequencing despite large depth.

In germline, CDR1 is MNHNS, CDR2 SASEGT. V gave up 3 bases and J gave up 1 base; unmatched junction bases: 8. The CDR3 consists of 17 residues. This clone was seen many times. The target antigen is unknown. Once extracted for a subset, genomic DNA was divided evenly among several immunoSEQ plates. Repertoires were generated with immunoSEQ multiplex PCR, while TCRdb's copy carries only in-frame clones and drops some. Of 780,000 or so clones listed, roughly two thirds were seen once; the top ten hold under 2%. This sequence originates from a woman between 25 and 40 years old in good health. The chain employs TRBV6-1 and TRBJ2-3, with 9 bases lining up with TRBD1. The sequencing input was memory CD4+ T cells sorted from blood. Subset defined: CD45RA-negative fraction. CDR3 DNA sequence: TGTGCCAGCAGTGATGGACAGGGGATACTCGGCACAGATACGCAGTATTTT. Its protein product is CASSDGQGILGTDTQYF.